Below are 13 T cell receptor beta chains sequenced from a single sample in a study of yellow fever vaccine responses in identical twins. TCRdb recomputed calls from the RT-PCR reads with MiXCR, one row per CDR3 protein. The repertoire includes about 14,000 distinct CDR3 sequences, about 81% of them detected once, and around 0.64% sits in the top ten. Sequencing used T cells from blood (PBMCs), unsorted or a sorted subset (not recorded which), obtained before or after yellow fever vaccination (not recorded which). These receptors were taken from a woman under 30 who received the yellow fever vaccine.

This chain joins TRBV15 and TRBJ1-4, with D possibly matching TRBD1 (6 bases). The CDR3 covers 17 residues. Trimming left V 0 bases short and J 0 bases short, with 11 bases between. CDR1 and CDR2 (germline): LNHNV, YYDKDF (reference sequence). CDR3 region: CATSREWGPATNEKLFF. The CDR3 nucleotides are TGTGCCACCAGCAGAGAATGGGGGCCAGCAACTAATGAAAAACTGTTTTTT.

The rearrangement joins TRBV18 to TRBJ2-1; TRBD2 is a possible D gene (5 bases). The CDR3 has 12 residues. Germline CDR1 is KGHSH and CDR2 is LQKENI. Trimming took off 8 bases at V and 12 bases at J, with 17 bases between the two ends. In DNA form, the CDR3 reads TGTGCCAGCACTGCAGCGGCCAGGCTGCAGTTCTTC. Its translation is CASTAAARLQFF.

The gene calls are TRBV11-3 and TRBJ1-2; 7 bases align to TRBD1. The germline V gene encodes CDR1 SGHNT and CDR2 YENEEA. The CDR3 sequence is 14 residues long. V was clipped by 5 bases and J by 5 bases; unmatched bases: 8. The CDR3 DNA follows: TGTGCCAGCAGCCTCGGGACAGCCGTTTATGGCTACACCTTC. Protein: CASSLGTAVYGYTF.

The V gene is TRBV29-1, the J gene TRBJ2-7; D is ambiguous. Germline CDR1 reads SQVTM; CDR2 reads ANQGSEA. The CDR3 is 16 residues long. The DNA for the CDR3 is TGCAGACACTATAATGAAATATCCGGACGGACCTACGAGCAGTACTTC. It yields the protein CRHYNEISGRTYEQYF.

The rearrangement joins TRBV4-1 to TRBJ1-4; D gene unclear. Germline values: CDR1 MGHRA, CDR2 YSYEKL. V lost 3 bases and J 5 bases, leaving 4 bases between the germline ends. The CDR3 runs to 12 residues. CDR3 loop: CASSQGNEKLFF. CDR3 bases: TGCGCCAGCAGCCAGGGGAATGAAAAACTGTTTTTT.

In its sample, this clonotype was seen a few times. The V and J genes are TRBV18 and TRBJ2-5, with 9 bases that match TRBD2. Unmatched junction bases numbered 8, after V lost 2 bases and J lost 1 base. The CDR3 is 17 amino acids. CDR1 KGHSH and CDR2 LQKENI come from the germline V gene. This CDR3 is CASSPRATSGSQETQYF. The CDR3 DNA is TGTGCCAGCTCACCAAGGGCCACTAGCGGGTCCCAAGAGACCCAGTACTTC. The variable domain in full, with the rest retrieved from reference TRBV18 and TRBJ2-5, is NAGVMQNPRHLVRRRGQEARLRCSPMKGHSHVYWYRQLPEEGLKFMVYLQKENIIDESGMPKERFSAEFPKEGPSILRIQQVVRGDSAAYFCASSPRATSGSQETQYFGPGTRLLVL.

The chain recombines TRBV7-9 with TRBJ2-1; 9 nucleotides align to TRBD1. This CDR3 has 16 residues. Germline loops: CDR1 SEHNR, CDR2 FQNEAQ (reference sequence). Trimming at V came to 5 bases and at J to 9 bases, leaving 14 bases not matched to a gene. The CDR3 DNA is TGTGCCAGCAGCCTCCAAGGACAGGGGCGTCTAATTGAGCAGTTCTTC. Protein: CASSLQGQGRLIEQFF.

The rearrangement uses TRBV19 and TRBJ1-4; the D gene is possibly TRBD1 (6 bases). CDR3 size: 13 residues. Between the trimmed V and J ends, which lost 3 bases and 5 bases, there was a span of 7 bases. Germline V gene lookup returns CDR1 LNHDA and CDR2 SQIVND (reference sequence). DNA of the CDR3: TGTGCCAGTAGTATGGGGGCAAATGAAAAACTGTTTTTT. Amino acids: CASSMGANEKLFF.

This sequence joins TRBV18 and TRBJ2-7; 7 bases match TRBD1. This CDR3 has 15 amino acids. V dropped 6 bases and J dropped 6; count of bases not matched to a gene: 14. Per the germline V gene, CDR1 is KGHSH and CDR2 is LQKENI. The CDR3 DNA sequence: TGTGCCAGCTCCTCAGACAGGGCCACACTGGGCGAGCAGTACGTC. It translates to CASSSDRATLGEQYV.

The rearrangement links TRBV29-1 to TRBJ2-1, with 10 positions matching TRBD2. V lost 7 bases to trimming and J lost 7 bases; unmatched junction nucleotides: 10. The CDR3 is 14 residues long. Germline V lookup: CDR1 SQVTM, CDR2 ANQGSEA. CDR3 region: CSGASGSYYNEQFF. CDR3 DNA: TGCAGCGGGGCTAGCGGGAGTTATTATAATGAGCAGTTCTTC.

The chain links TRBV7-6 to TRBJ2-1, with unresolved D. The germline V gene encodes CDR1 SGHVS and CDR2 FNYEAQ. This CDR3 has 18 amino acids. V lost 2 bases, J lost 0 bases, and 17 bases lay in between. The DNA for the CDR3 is TGTGCCAGCAGCTTATATCCCCCGCGCGAGACCTCCTACAATGAGCAGTTCTTC. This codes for CASSLYPPRETSYNEQFF.

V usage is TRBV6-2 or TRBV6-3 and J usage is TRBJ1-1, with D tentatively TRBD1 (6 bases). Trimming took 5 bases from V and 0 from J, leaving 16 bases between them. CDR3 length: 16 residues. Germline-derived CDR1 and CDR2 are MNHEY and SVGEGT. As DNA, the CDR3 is TGTGCCAGCAGTGGGGTGGCAGGGGCTATGAACACTGAAGCTTTCTTT. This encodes CASSGVAGAMNTEAFF.

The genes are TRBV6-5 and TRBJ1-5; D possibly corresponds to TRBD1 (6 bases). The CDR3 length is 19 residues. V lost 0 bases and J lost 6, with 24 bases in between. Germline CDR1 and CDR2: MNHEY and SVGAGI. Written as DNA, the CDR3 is TGTGCCAGCAGTTACTCGGGTGGTGGGCAGGGGAGGGGAAGTCAGCCCCAGCATTTT. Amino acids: CASSYSGGGQGRGSQPQHF.